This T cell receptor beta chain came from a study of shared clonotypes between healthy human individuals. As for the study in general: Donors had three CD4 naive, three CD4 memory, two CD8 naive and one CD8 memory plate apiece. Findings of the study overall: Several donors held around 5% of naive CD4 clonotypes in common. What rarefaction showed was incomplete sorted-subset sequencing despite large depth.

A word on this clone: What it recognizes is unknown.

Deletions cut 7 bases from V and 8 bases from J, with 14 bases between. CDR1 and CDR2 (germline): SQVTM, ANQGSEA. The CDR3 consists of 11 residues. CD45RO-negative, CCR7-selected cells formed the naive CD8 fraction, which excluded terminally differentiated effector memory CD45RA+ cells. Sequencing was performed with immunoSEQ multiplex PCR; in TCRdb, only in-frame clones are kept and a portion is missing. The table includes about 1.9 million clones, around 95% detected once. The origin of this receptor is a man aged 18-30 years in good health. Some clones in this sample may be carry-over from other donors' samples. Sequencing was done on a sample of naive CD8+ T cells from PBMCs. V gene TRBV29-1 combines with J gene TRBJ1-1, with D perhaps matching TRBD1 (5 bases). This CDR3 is CSAAVGEEAFF. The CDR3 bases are TGCAGCGCGGCCGTGGGGGAGGAAGCTTTCTTT.